The entry below gives a single T cell receptor (beta chain) sequence along with its context. Antigen unknown. This specimen comes from a study of OX40 agonist ivuxolimab in advanced cancers. Study-level information: The patients got ivuxolimab, which is an agonistic anti-OX40 (CD134) antibody.

Assay used: immunoSEQ multiplex PCR; TCRdb lists only in-frame clones, some missing. The repertoire holds over 9,500 clones, with approximately 70% as singletons. This CDR3 spans 14 amino acids. With 3 bases clipped from V and 0 bases from J, the junction kept 2 bases outside the gene matches. Germline values: CDR1 SEHNR, CDR2 FQNEAQ (reference sequence). The study, taken as a whole, reports: Among the least clonally expanded were partial responders at 0.1-3.0 mg/kg. Expanded peripheral T cells had an undetermined antigen specificity.

The specimen was CD4+ or CD8+ T cells sorted from blood, collected in a trial of the OX40 agonist ivuxolimab. The V gene is TRBV7-9, the J gene TRBJ2-7; 7 bases line up with TRBD2. The source is an adult with an advanced solid tumor such as melanoma, head and neck, liver or kidney cancer. The CDR3 nucleotides are TGTGCCAGCAGCTTCGGGGGGTACTCCTACGAGCAGTACTTC. Encoded protein: CASSFGGYSYEQYF.